These 14 T cell receptor beta chains were sequenced from one sample in a study of cytomegalovirus exposure and HLA in healthy donors. PCR employed 60 Vbeta and 13 Jbeta primers. Generated by immunoSEQ multiplex PCR, the TCRdb table keeps only in-frame clones and is missing some. The sample includes 100,000 to 150,000 clones, 80% of them seen just once. Material: PBMCs. All receptors come from a man aged 25-45 years in good health and CMV-seropositive.

The CDR3 sequence is CASSYGTSKTQYF. CDR3 coding DNA: TGTGCCAGCAGTTACGGGACTAGTAAGACCCAGTACTTC. V and J are TRBV6-5 and TRBJ2-5, with TRBD2 matching 8 bases. The germline gives CDR1 MNHEY, CDR2 SVGAGI. This CDR3 has 13 amino acids. Trimming cost V 2 bases and J 6 bases; bases outside gene matches: 2.

This rearrangement joins TRBV7-2 to TRBJ1-1, with TRBD1 as a possible D gene (5 bases). V lost 4 bases and J lost 2, with 17 bases in between. Germline V gene sequence: CDR1 SGHTA, CDR2 FQGNSA. The CDR3 covers 16 residues. This CDR3 reads CASSSLAGFVNTEAFF. The CDR3 DNA is TGTGCCAGCAGCTCATTAGCAGGGTTCGTAAACACTGAAGCTTTCTTT.

This rearrangement joins TRBV25-1 to TRBJ1-6; 7 bases line up with TRBD1. V shed 4 bases and J 5 bases; nucleotides not matched to a gene: 2. CDR1 is MGHDK, CDR2 SYGVNS, per germline. The CDR3 totals 14 residues. The CDR3 sequence: CASSVQGNNSPLHF. In nucleotides, the CDR3 is TGTGCCAGCAGTGTACAGGGGAATAATTCACCCCTCCACTTT.

The chain recombines TRBV5-1 with TRBJ1-3; no definite D call. Trimming stripped 7 bases from V and 4 bases from J, with 12 bases between. There are 13 residues in the CDR3. Germline CDR1 and CDR2: SGHRS and YFSETQ. CDR3 coding DNA: TGCGCCAGCTGCCAGGAATTCGGAAACACCATATATTTT. Its translation is CASCQEFGNTIYF.

This clone was counted a few times. The genes are TRBV29-1 and TRBJ1-2, with 7 bases fitting TRBD1. The CDR3 is 11 residues long. Germline assignment: CDR1 SQVTM and CDR2 ANQGSEA. V shed 4 bases, J shed 10 bases, and the junction held 6 bases outside the gene matches. The CDR3 DNA is TGCAGCGTTGGACAGGGAGGAGACTACACCTTC. This gives the protein CSVGQGGDYTF.

The V gene is TRBV6-6, the J gene TRBJ2-3; 8 positions agree with TRBD1. Unmatched junction bases numbered 5, after V lost 6 bases and J lost 0 bases. Germline V lookup: CDR1 MNHNY, CDR2 SVGAGI (reference sequence). There are 15 residues in the CDR3. The CDR3 DNA reads as TGTGCCAGCAGCACACAGGGGGGAAGCACAGATACGCAGTATTTT. This sequence encodes CASSTQGGSTDTQYF.

The rearrangement uses TRBV30 and TRBJ1-6; D call uncertain. CDR3 length: 15 residues. Germline V gene sequence: CDR1 GTSNPN, CDR2 SVGIG (reference sequence). The V and J ends lost 4 bases and 4 bases respectively, with 14 bases between them. The CDR3 DNA reads TGTGCCTGGAAGCGTCGTAGCCCTTATAATTCACCCCTCCACTTT. As protein: CAWKRRSPYNSPLHF.

By proportion, this clone is medium-sized (0.01 to 0.1%). The V gene is TRBV29-1, the J gene TRBJ2-7; the match to TRBD1 covers 7 bases. This CDR3 spans 13 amino acids. After removal of 4 bases from V and 2 bases from J, the junction contained 5 bases not matched to a gene. The germline V gene has CDR1 SQVTM and CDR2 ANQGSEA. The CDR3 is CSVAGTEPYEQYF. The CDR3 region has the DNA TGCAGCGTTGCCGGGACAGAACCCTACGAGCAGTACTTC.

The CDR3 is CASSLSIGAETQYF. Written as DNA, the CDR3 is TGTGCCAGCAGTTTATCGATTGGGGCGGAGACCCAGTACTTC. The chain employs TRBV27 and TRBJ2-5; D is possibly TRBD1 (5 bases). Per germline, CDR1 MNHEY and CDR2 SMNVEV (reference sequence). The CDR3 consists of 14 residues. Trimming cost V 0 bases and J 5 bases, with 10 bases left between them.

The chain is built from TRBV10-3 and TRBJ2-6; 8 bases match TRBD1. V trimming: 4 bases; J trimming: 0 bases; junction bases outside the gene matches: 14. CDR1 and CDR2 from the germline V gene are ENHRY and SYGVKD. The CDR3 consists of 20 residues. CDR3 nucleotides: TGTGCCATCAGTGGGGTCGTAATCGGGACAGGTTTCTCTGGGGCCAACGTCCTGACTTTC. Translation gives CAISGVVIGTGFSGANVLTF.

V gene TRBV4-1 combines with J gene TRBJ2-1; D might be TRBD2 (7 bases). The CDR3 extends over 16 amino acids. V dropped 0 bases and J dropped 9 bases, with 18 bases sitting between them. The germline V gene encodes CDR1 MGHRA and CDR2 YSYEKL. The CDR3 DNA sequence: TGCGCCAGCAGCCAAGATTTAGGGGGGGCCGTTGGTGAGCAGTTCTTC. This gives the protein CASSQDLGGAVGEQFF.

The rearrangement uses TRBV5-1 and TRBJ2-3; the match to TRBD1 covers 8 bases. CDR1 is SGHRS, CDR2 YFSETQ, per germline. V dropped 4 bases and J dropped 5; count of bases not matched to a gene: 6. The CDR3 consists of 14 residues. CDR3 in DNA: TGCGCCAGCAGCCGCCAGGGGGCCGAAGATACGCAGTATTTT. Protein product: CASSRQGAEDTQYF.

Of note for this clone: At one of its ends the junction is not consistent with the germline gene, which may arise from a read error. The gene calls are TRBV4-1 and TRBJ2-3; the D gene is possibly TRBD2 (6 bases). The germline CDR1 and CDR2 sequences are MGHRA and YSYEKL. This CDR3 spans 13 amino acids. The CDR3 reads CTSTAGRADTQYF. Written as DNA, the CDR3 is TGCACCAGCACCGCCGGGAGAGCAGATACGCAGTATTTT.

This clone came up a few times. This chain uses TRBV5-1 with TRBJ1-2, with D tentatively TRBD1 (6 bases). CDR3 length: 14 residues. Trimming pared 6 bases from V and 8 bases from J, leaving 20 bases between. CDR1 is SGHRS and CDR2 is YFSETQ in the germline V gene. CDR3 amino acids: CASNREGQGSGYTF. The CDR3 DNA sequence: TGCGCCAGCAACCGAGAGGGGCAGGGGAGCGGCTACACCTTC.